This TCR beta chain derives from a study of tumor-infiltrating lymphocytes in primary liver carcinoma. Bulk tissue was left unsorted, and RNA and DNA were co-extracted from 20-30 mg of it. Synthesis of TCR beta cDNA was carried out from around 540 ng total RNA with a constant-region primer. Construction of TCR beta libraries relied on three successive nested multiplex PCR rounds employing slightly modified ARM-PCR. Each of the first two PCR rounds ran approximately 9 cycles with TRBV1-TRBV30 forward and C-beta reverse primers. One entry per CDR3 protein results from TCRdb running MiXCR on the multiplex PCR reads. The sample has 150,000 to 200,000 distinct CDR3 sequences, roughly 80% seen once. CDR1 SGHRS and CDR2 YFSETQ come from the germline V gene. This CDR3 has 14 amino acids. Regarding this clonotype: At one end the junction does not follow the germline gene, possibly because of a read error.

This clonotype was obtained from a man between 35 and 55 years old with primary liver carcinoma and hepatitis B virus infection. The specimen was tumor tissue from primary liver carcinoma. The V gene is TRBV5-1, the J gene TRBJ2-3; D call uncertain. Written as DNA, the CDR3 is TGTGCCAGCAGCTTGAGACACAACACAGATACGCAGTATTTT. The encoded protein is CASSLRHNTDTQYF.